The 2 T cell receptor beta chains below come from one sample, sequenced in a study of graft-versus-host responses after intestinal transplantation. The table came from immunoSEQ multiplex PCR; TCRdb's copy has only in-frame clones and leaves some out. The sample lists tens of thousands of clones; roughly 84% were seen once. For these TCRs, the target antigens are not known. The material was unstimulated CD4+ T cells sorted from spleen or lymph node cells, obtained before transplant. Source of these receptors: a human donor who was the organ donor for an intestinal transplant.

V usage is TRBV18 and J usage is TRBJ1-1, with 10 bases that match TRBD1. V lost 1 base, J lost 5 bases, and 4 bases stayed unmatched. The CDR3 is 15 amino acids. Germline V gene lookup returns CDR1 KGHSH and CDR2 LQKENI. The CDR3 here is CASSPLTGGFTEAFF. The CDR3 DNA follows: TGTGCCAGCTCACCACTGACAGGGGGCTTTACTGAAGCTTTCTTT. Looking up the rest from reference TRBV18 and TRBJ1-1 gives the full variable domain: NAGVMQNPRHLVRRRGQEARLRCSPMKGHSHVYWYRQLPEEGLKFMVYLQKENIIDESGMPKERFSAEFPKEGPSILRIQQVVRGDSAAYFCASSPLTGGFTEAFFGQGTRLTVV.

V gene TRBV5-1 combines with J gene TRBJ1-1; tentatively, D is TRBD1 (6 bases). There are 14 residues in the CDR3. Germline CDR1 SGHRS, CDR2 YFSETQ. V was trimmed by 1 base and J by 8 bases, leaving 15 bases between them. CDR3 sequence reads: CASSLPGDPWEAFF. The CDR3, as DNA: TGCGCCAGCAGCTTGCCAGGGGACCCGTGGGAAGCTTTCTTT.